The 18 T cell receptor beta chains in this list originate from one sample, sequenced in a study of T cells in Graves' hyperthyroidism and ophthalmopathy (dated by TCRdb to between 2017 and 2020). Receptors were amplified or captured by multiplex PCR. The listed sequencing device is Illumina HiSeq 2000. Amplification of TCR beta CDR3 regions was carried out from RNA transcripts. For the first round of RT-PCR on the TCR CDR3, the HTBI primer set was used together with the Qiagen OneStep RT-PCR kit. TCRdb applied fastp at Q25 and MiXCR to the public reads, then kept only in-frame beta chains. Duplicate CDR3 protein sequences are folded into a single record with the most common DNA and genes. Recorded for this sample are 410,000 or so distinct CDR3 sequences; over 12% of them occurred a single time. The leading ten clones occupy less than 15% of the sample. The sequencing sample was made of blood. All receptors derive from a man aged 18-30 years with Graves' ophthalmopathy.

In this sample, this clonotype turned up many times. V gene TRBV24-1 combines with J gene TRBJ2-1, with D perhaps matching TRBD1 or TRBD2 (5 bases each). Trimming shortened V by 5 bases and J by 6 bases, and 19 bases separated the two germline ends. Germline CDR1 reads KGHDR; CDR2 reads SFDVKD. This CDR3 is built from 16 residues. The chain's CDR3 is CATSGLEGLAFNEQFF. CDR3 nucleotides: TGTGCCACCAGTGGTCTCGAGGGGTTGGCCTTCAATGAGCAGTTCTTC.

The chain couples TRBV6-5 to TRBJ2-7; 7 nucleotides match TRBD2. Germline CDR1 reads MNHEY; CDR2 reads SVGAGI. This CDR3 has 14 residues. J gave up 5 bases and V 0 bases, and 4 bases lay outside the gene matches. CDR3 loop: CASSYSRDYHEQYF. CDR3 sequence (DNA): TGTGCCAGCAGTTACTCGAGGGACTACCACGAGCAGTACTTC.

This clonotype appeared many times. CDR3: CASSGALVFYEQYF. In nucleotides, the CDR3 is TGTGCCAGCAGTGGAGCCCTAGTTTTCTACGAGCAGTACTTC. This sequence joins TRBV12-3 or TRBV12-4 and TRBJ2-7; D remains unclear. V lost 5 bases to trimming and J lost 3 bases, with 14 bases between them. The CDR3 consists of 14 residues.

This clonotype has more than one count but fewer than ten. CDR3 in DNA: TGTGCTAGTGCCATGGACAGGGACCGTGGCTACACCTTC. Translating it yields CASAMDRDRGYTF. This chain links TRBV12-5 with TRBJ1-2; 8 bases map to TRBD1. The CDR3 contains 13 residues. Germline V CDR1 and CDR2: LGHNT, FRNRAP. J was trimmed by 7 bases and V by 7 bases; bases with no gene match: 8.

Worth noting for this clonotype: At one boundary the junction diverges from the germline segment, which might be a read error. V gene TRBV5-1 combines with J gene TRBJ2-1; 7 positions match TRBD2. In germline, CDR1 is SGHRS, CDR2 YFSETQ. CDR3 size: 14 residues. CDR3 sequence (DNA): TGTGCCAGCAAATCCACCACTAGCGTCGATGAGCAGTTCTTC. The encoded protein is CASKSTTSVDEQFF.

The chain links TRBV6-2 or TRBV6-3 to TRBJ1-1; D uncertain. CDR1 MNHEY and CDR2 SVGEGT come from the germline V gene. Trimming left V 7 bases short and J 2 bases short, with 17 bases between. The CDR3 contains 15 residues. CDR3 bases: TGTGCCAGCACCAACCGCCTAGGACGAAACACTGAAGCTTTCTTT. As protein: CASTNRLGRNTEAFF.

The chain has TRBV20-1 and TRBJ2-3, with TRBD2 matching 11 bases. Germline V gene data show CDR1 as DFQATT and CDR2 as SNEGSKA (reference sequence). The CDR3 runs 15 residues. The trim removed 6 bases at V and 3 bases at J, leaving 8 bases unmatched. The chain's CDR3 is CSAPPGLAETDTQYF. In DNA form, the CDR3 reads TGCAGTGCGCCACCGGGACTAGCGGAGACAGATACGCAGTATTTT.

V gene TRBV13 combines with J gene TRBJ2-1, with 16 bases matching TRBD2. From germline, CDR1 is PRHDT and CDR2 FYEKMQ (reference sequence). This CDR3 region has 17 residues. With 5 bases clipped from V and 9 bases from J, the junction kept 10 bases outside the gene matches. The CDR3 DNA is TGTGCCAGCAGCCCATGGGGGACTAGCGGGAGGGCTCTTGAGCAGTTCTTC. Protein product: CASSPWGTSGRALEQFF.

This sequence joins TRBV7-2 and TRBJ2-1, with 13 bases that match TRBD2. There are 16 residues in the CDR3. J was trimmed by 4 bases and V by 3 bases; bases with no gene match: 3. Germline V gives CDR1 SGHTA, CDR2 FQGNSA. The CDR3 DNA reads as TGTGCCAGCAGCTTCAGACTAGCGGGGGGTTACAATGAGCAGTTCTTC. It yields the protein CASSFRLAGGYNEQFF.

This clonotype was detected many times. This rearrangement joins TRBV7-9 to TRBJ1-2; tentatively, D is TRBD1 (6 bases). CDR3 size: 14 residues. The germline CDR1 and CDR2 sequences are SEHNR and FQNEAQ (reference sequence). Between the trimmed V and J ends, which lost 2 bases and 7 bases, there was a span of 14 bases. CDR3 protein: CASSLRPGQSGYTF. CDR3 nucleotide sequence: TGTGCCAGCAGCTTACGGCCCGGACAGTCTGGCTACACCTTC.

This clonotype occurred a few times. The rearrangement links TRBV10-3 to TRBJ1-1; TRBD1 matches 10 bases. This CDR3 is built from 16 residues. Per the germline V gene, CDR1 is ENHRY and CDR2 is SYGVKD. V trimming: 2 bases; J trimming: 10 bases; junction bases outside the gene matches: 13. The CDR3 here is CAISEPDRGFGSGAFF. In nucleotides, the CDR3 is TGTGCCATCAGTGAGCCGGACAGGGGGTTTGGTTCAGGAGCTTTCTTT.

This clonotype was seen a few times. V usage is TRBV25-1 and J usage is TRBJ1-4; a weak D match, TRBD1 (5 bases). CDR1 is MGHDK, CDR2 SYGVNS, per germline. The CDR3 contains 16 residues. V gave up 6 bases and J gave up 0 bases, with 14 bases separating them. As DNA, the CDR3 is TGTGCCAGCAGGGAGACGACAGACGCAACTAATGAAAAACTGTTTTTT. This sequence encodes CASRETTDATNEKLFF.

This clonotype was recorded at least ten times. CDR3 DNA sequence: TGTGCCAGCAGTTACTTTGGGGGACGGAGAAACACCATATATTTT. It specifies CASSYFGGRRNTIYF. The rearrangement links TRBV6-5 to TRBJ1-3; D might be TRBD1 (5 bases). The V end lost 1 base, the J end lost 5 bases, and 12 bases lay between the germline ends. The CDR3 contains 15 residues. CDR1 and CDR2 from the germline V gene are MNHEY and SVGAGI.

At least ten counts were recorded for this clonotype. The chain recombines TRBV20-1 with TRBJ1-1; TRBD1 aligns across 8 bases. The CDR3 contains 13 residues. Trimming took 5 bases from V and 4 from J; bases not matched to a gene: 6. Germline lookup yields CDR1 DFQATT and CDR2 SNEGSKA (reference sequence). The CDR3 nucleotides read TGCAGTGCTTTCACTACAGGGGGCACTGAAGCTTTCTTT. It is translated as CSAFTTGGTEAFF.

This clonotype appeared many times. This chain links TRBV12-3 or TRBV12-4 with TRBJ2-7; TRBD1 matches at 10 bases. This CDR3 spans 14 amino acids. After removal of 3 bases from V and 6 bases from J, the junction contained 5 bases not matched to a gene. This CDR3 reads CASSFDRGPREQYF. The CDR3 region has the DNA TGTGCCAGCAGTTTCGACAGGGGGCCGCGCGAGCAGTACTTC.

This clonotype has at least ten counts. J is TRBJ2-5 and V is TRBV3-1; 7 nucleotides match TRBD2. Germline CDR1 and CDR2: LGHDT and YNNKEL (reference sequence). The V and J ends lost 0 bases and 7 bases, in that order; junction bases with no gene match: 20. This CDR3 region has 19 residues. The chain's CDR3 is CASSQDIGAASGSQWTQYF. In DNA, the CDR3 is TGTGCCAGCAGCCAAGATATAGGGGCGGCTAGCGGTTCCCAGTGGACCCAGTACTTC.

The chain has TRBV27 and TRBJ2-7; possible D gene TRBD2, 7 bases. The CDR3 has 14 residues. CDR1 MNHEY and CDR2 SMNVEV come from the germline V gene (reference sequence). V lost 3 bases, J lost 5 bases, and 14 bases lay in between. DNA of the CDR3: TGTGCCAGCAGTTTTAAGGGGAGGGGGGACGAGCAGTACTTC. It translates to CASSFKGRGDEQYF.

There are a few counts of this clonotype. The chain links TRBV7-9 to TRBJ2-4, with TRBD2 matching over 15 bases. The V segment lost 5 bases and the J segment 7 bases; nucleotides outside the gene matches: 6. The length of the CDR3 is 16 residues. Germline V gives CDR1 SEHNR, CDR2 FQNEAQ (reference sequence). The CDR3 DNA follows: TGTGCCAGCAGCAGGACTAGCGGGAGGGCCGAGAACATTCAGTACTTC. This sequence encodes CASSRTSGRAENIQYF.